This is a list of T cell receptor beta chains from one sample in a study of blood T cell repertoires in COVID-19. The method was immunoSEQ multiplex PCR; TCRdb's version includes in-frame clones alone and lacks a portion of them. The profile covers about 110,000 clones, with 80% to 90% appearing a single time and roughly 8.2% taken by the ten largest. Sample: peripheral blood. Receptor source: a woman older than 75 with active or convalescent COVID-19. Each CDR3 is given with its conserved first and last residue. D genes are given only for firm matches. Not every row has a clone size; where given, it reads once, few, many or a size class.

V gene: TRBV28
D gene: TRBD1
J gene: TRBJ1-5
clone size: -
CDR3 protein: CASSTTGGGNQPQHF
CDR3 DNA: TGTGCCAGCAGTACAACAGGGGGCGGCAATCAGCCCCAGCATTTT

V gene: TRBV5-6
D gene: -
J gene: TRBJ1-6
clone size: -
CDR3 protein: CASSSTGTNNSPLHF
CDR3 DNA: TGTGCCAGCAGCTCAACAGGGACTAATAATTCACCCCTCCACTTT

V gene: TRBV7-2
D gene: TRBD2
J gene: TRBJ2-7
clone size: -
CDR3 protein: CASSSSGTPHEQYF
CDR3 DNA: TGTGCCAGCAGCTCCAGCGGGACCCCCCACGAGCAGTACTTC

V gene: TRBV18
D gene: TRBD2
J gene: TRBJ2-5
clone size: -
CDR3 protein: CASSPAGDGETQYF
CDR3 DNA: TGTGCCAGCTCACCAGCGGGGGACGGAGAGACCCAGTACTTC

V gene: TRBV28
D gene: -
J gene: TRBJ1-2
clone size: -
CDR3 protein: CASTIQGGGYTF
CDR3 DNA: TGTGCCAGCACCATTCAGGGTGGCGGCTACACCTTC

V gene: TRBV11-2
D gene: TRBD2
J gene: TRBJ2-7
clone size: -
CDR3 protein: CASSPHRWAGGPFEQYF
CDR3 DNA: TGTGCCAGCAGCCCCCACAGGTGGGCGGGAGGGCCGTTCGAGCAGTACTTC

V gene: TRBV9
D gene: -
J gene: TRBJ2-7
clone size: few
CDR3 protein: CASSVAPGEAYEQYF
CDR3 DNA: TGTGCCAGCAGCGTAGCCCCCGGGGAGGCTTACGAGCAGTACTTC

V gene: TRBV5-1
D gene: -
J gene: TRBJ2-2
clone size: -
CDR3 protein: CASSSGADTGELFF
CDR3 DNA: TGCGCCAGCAGCTCCGGAGCCGACACCGGGGAGCTGTTTTTT

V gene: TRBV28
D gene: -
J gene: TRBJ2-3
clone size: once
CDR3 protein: CASTPPAGATTDTQYF
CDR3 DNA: TGTGCCAGCACCCCCCCCGCAGGGGCTACCACAGATACGCAGTATTTT

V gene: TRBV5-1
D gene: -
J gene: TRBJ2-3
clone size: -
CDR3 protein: CASSLVPSETDTQYF
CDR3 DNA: TGCGCCAGCAGCTTGGTTCCTAGCGAAACAGATACGCAGTATTTT

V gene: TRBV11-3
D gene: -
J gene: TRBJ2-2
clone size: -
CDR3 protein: CASSLGSGQGSGELFF
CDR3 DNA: TGTGCCAGCAGCTTAGGTTCAGGGCAGGGATCCGGGGAGCTGTTTTTT

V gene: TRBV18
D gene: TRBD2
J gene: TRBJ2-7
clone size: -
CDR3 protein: CASSPRREGEQYF
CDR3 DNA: TGTGCCAGCTCACCACGGAGGGAGGGCGAGCAGTACTTC

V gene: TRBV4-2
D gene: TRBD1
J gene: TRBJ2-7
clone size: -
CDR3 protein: CASSQNRDREDEQYF
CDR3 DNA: TGTGCCAGCAGCCAAAACCGGGACAGGGAGGACGAGCAGTACTTC

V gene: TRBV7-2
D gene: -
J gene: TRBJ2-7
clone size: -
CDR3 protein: CASSERGRAAYEQYF
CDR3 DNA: TGTGCCAGCAGCGAAAGAGGGCGCGCAGCCTACGAGCAGTACTTC

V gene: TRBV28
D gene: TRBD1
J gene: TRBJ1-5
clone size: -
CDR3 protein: CASSLGTGLDPERYDQPQHF
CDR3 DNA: TGTGCCAGCAGTTTAGGGACAGGGTTGGACCCGGAGAGATACGATCAGCCCCAGCATTTT

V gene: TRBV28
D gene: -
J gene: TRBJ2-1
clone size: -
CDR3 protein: CASSLMGGPSSREQFF
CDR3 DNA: TGTGCCAGCAGTCTAATGGGAGGCCCTTCCTCGAGGGAGCAGTTCTTC

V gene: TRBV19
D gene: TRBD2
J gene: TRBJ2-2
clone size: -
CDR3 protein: CASSTELTSGRVYTGELFF
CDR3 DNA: TGTGCCAGTAGTACAGAGCTGACTAGCGGGAGGGTTTATACCGGGGAGCTGTTTTTT

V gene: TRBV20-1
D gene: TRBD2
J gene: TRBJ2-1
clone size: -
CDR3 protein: CSASTQSGGDNEQFF
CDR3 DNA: TGCAGTGCTAGTACCCAATCGGGAGGGGACAATGAGCAGTTCTTC

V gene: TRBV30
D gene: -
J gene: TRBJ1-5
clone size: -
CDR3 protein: CASSFSGDQPQHF
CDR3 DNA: TGTGCCTCCTCATTCTCAGGGGATCAGCCCCAGCATTTT

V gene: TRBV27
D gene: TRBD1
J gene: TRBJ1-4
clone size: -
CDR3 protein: CASSSNPGPGGKKLFF
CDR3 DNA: TGTGCCAGCAGTTCCAACCCCGGGCCAGGGGGTAAAAAACTGTTTTTT

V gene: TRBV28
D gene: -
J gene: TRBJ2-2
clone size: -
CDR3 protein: CASSLSGHNTGELFF
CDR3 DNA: TGTGCCAGCAGTTTGTCGGGACACAACACCGGGGAGCTGTTTTTT

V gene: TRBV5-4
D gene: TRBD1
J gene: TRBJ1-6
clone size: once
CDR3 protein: CASSPWTGGNSPLHF
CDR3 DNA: TGTGCCAGCAGCCCCTGGACAGGGGGAAATTCACCCCTCCACTTT

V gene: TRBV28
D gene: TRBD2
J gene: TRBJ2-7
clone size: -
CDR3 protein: CASTPSLAGATYEQYF
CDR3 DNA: TGTGCCAGCACTCCTTCCCTAGCGGGAGCAACCTACGAGCAGTACTTC

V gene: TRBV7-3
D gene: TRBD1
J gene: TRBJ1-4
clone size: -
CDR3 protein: CASSSGQRVTNEKLFF
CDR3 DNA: TGTGCCAGCAGCTCGGGACAGCGAGTCACTAATGAAAAACTGTTTTTT

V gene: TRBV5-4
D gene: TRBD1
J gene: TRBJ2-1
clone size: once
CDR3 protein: CASSFRDRVVDEQFF
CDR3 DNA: TGTGCCAGCAGCTTCCGGGACAGGGTTGTCGATGAGCAGTTCTTC

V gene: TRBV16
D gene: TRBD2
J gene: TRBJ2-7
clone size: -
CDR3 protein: CASSQRLGLAGGPNEQYF
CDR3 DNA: TGTGCCAGCAGCCAAAGACTGGGACTAGCGGGAGGGCCTAACGAGCAGTACTTC

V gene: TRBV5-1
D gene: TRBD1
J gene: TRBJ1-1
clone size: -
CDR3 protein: CASSLGTGLNTEAFF
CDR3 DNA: TGCGCCAGCAGCTTGGGGACAGGGTTGAACACTGAAGCTTTCTTT

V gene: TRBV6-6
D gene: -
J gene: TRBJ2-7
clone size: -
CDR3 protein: CASSLLYEQYF
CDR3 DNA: TGTGCCAGCAGCCTACTCTACGAGCAGTACTTC

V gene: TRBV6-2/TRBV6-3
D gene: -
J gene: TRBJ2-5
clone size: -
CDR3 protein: CASSYRRDGTQYF
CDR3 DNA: TGTGCCAGCAGTTATCGCAGGGATGGGACCCAGTACTTC

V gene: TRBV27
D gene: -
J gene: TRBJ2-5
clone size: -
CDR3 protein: CASGLGGLETQYF
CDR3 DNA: TGTGCCAGCGGGCTGGGGGGGCTCGAGACCCAGTACTTC

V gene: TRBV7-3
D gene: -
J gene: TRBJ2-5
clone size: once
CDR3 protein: CASSLTNRELETQYF
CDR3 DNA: TGTGCCAGCAGCTTAACCAACAGGGAACTAGAGACCCAGTACTTC

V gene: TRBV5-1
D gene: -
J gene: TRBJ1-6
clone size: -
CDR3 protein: CASKIESPNSPLHF
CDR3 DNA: TGCGCCAGCAAAATTGAGAGCCCTAATTCACCCCTCCACTTT

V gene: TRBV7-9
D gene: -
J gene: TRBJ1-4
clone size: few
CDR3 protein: CASSQTGRGANEKLFF
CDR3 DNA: TGTGCCAGCAGCCAGACAGGCCGGGGGGCTAATGAAAAACTGTTTTTT

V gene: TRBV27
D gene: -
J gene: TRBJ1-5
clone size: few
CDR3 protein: CASSLNGVTRPQHF
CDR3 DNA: TGTGCCAGCAGTTTAAACGGGGTCACTCGGCCCCAGCATTTT

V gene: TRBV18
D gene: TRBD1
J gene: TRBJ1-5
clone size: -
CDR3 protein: CASSSTGSNQPQHF
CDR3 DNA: TGTGCCAGCTCATCGACAGGGAGCAATCAGCCCCAGCATTTT

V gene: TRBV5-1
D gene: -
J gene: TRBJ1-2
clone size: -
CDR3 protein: CASSLLPGETYGYTF
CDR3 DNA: TGCGCCAGCAGCTTGTTGCCCGGAGAGACCTATGGCTACACCTTC

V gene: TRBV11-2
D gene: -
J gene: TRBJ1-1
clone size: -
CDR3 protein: CASSPGSSEGAFF
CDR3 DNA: TGTGCCAGCAGCCCGGGGTCTTCGGAGGGAGCTTTCTTT

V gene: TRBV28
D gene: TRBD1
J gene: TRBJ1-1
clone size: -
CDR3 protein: CASSPRQGEAFF
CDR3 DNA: TGTGCCAGCAGCCCCCGACAGGGTGAAGCTTTCTTT

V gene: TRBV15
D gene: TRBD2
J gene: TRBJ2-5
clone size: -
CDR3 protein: CATSTGGGETQYF
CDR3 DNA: TGTGCCACCAGCACGGGCGGGGGAGAGACCCAGTACTTC

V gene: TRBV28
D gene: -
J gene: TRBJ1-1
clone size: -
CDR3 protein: CASSLGFAGAAFF
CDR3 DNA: TGTGCCAGCAGTTTAGGGTTCGCGGGGGCAGCTTTCTTT

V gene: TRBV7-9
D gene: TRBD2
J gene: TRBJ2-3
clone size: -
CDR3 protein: CASSLGSGSLGTQYF
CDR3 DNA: TGTGCCAGCAGCTTAGGTAGCGGGAGCTTGGGTACGCAGTATTTT

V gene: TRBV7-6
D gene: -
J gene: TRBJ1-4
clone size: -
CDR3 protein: CASSLALGEGEKLFF
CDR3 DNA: TGTGCCAGCAGCTTAGCGCTGGGGGAGGGGGAAAAACTGTTTTTT

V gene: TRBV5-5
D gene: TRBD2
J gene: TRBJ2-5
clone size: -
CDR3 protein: CASSLGGGRVLETQYF
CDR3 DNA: TGTGCCAGCAGCTTGGGTGGCGGGAGAGTCTTGGAGACCCAGTACTTC

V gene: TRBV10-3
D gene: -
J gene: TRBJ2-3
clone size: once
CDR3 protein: CATAGTPRADTQYF
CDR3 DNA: TGTGCCACCGCCGGGACACCAAGAGCAGATACGCAGTATTTT

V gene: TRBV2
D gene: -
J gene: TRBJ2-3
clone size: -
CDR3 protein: CASSLYTDTQYF
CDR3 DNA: TGTGCCAGCAGTCTTTATACAGATACGCAGTATTTT

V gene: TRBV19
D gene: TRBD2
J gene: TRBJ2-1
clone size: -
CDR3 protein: CASSSLTSGSPFYNEQFF
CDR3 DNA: TGTGCCAGTAGTTCCCTCACTAGCGGGAGTCCATTCTACAATGAGCAGTTCTTC

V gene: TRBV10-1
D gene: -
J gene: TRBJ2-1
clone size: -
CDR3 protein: CASSESRVEQFF
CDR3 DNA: TGCGCCAGCAGTGAGTCCCGGGTTGAGCAGTTCTTC

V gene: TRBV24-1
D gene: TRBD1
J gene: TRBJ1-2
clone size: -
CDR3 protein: CATSELVRGLANYGYTF
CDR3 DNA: TGTGCCACCAGTGAACTAGTCAGGGGGTTAGCTAACTATGGCTACACCTTC

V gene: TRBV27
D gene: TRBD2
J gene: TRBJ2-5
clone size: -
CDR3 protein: CASSWGAGVETQYF
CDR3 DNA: TGTGCCAGCAGTTGGGGTGCGGGAGTGGAGACCCAGTACTTC

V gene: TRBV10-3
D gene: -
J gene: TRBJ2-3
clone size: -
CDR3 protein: CAISEFGIGTDTQYF
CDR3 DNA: TGTGCCATCAGTGAGTTCGGGATCGGCACAGATACGCAGTATTTT

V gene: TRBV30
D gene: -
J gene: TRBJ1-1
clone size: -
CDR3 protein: CAWSGLGADVNTEAFF
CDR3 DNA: TGTGCCTGGAGTGGTTTGGGGGCCGACGTGAACACTGAAGCTTTCTTT